What follows describes a single T cell receptor (beta chain). The sample comes from a study of cytomegalovirus exposure and HLA in healthy donors. Primers for the PCR totalled 60 Vbeta and 13 Jbeta. Here immunoSEQ multiplex PCR was the method, and the copy in TCRdb shows in-frame clones only, minus some. The repertoire holds approximately 150,000 clones, with just over 75% as singletons. Germline V gene sequence: CDR1 SGHVS, CDR2 FQNEAQ. CDR3 length: 14 amino acids. Trimming removed 1 base from V and 5 bases from J, with 9 bases in between. This TCR came from a man aged 40-55 years in good health and CMV-seronegative. Sequenced input: PBMCs. The rearrangement links TRBV7-8 to TRBJ2-1; D gene unclear. CDR3 residues: CASSLGAANNEQFF. For the CDR3, the DNA is TGTGCCAGCAGCTTAGGGGCAGCTAACAATGAGCAGTTCTTC.